This paragraph reports one T cell receptor beta chain. TCRdb reprocessed the 5' RACE reads, keeping one entry per CDR3 protein, no DNA. The sample data list a few hundred thousand distinct CDR3 sequences. The germline V gene encodes CDR1 KGHSH and CDR2 LQKENI. The CDR3 has 16 amino acids. These data belong to a study of T cells expressing NK-cell markers. The TCR was taken from a man in his late teens or twenties in good health. This chain connects TRBV18 to TRBJ2-2; no DNA is available, so the TRBD2 call from TCRdb remains unchecked. Material: blood T cells: a sorted CD56 or NKG2C T cell subset, CD4+ or CD8+ T cells, or bulk PBMC T cells (not recorded which). The CDR3 reads CASSPVTSGTGGELFF. The whole variable domain, filled in from reference TRBV18 and TRBJ2-2, reads NAGVMQNPRHLVRRRGQEARLRCSPMKGHSHVYWYRQLPEEGLKFMVYLQKENIIDESGMPKERFSAEFPKEGPSILRIQQVVRGDSAAYFCASSPVTSGTGGELFFGEGSRLTVL.